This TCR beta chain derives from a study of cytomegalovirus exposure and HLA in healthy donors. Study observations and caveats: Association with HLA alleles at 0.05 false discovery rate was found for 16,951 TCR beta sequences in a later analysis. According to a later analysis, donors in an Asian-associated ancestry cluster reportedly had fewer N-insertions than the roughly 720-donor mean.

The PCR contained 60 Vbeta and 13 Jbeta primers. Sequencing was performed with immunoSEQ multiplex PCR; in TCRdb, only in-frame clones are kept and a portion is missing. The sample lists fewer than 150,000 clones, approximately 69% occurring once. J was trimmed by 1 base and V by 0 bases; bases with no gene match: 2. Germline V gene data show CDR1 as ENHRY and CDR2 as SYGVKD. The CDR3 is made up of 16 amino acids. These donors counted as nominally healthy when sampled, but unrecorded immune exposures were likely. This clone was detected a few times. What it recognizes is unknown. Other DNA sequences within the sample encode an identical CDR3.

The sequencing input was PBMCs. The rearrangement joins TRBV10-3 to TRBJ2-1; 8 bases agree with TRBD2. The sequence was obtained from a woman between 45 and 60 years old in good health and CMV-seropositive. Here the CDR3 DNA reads TGTGCCATCAGTGAGTCGGCGGGGGGTTCCTACAATGAGCAGTTCTTC. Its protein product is CAISESAGGSYNEQFF.